Presented here are 29 T cell receptor beta chains from one specimen sequenced in a study of T-cell memory formation after mild COVID-19. TCRdb fed the 5' RACE reads into MiXCR, producing one record per CDR3 protein. The data hold tens of thousands of distinct CDR3 sequences, with around an eighth observed a single time. What was sequenced was PBMCs or a T cell subset sorted from them (not recorded which). Receptors originate from an adult woman who had mild COVID-19 (a few samples of this study predate the infection). Cell type and time point are not known.

The chain couples TRBV30 to TRBJ2-7; D is uncertain. The V gene lost 3 bases and the J gene lost 5 bases, with 11 bases spanning the gap. Germline V gene lookup returns CDR1 GTSNPN and CDR2 SVGIG (reference sequence). This CDR3 region has 12 residues. In nucleotides, the CDR3 is TGTGCCTGGAGAGTGGCTACCGACGAGCAGTACTTC. Its translation is CAWRVATDEQYF.

J is TRBJ1-2 and V is TRBV6-5; tentative D call: TRBD1 (6 bases). This CDR3 contains 12 residues. Germline CDR1 and CDR2: MNHEY and SVGAGI. Trimming took 2 bases from V and 7 from J, leaving 8 bases between them. CDR3 DNA sequence: TGTGCCAGCAGTTACGGGGGGGCTGGCTACACCTTC. Encoded protein: CASSYGGAGYTF.

The chain couples TRBV4-2 to TRBJ2-2; tentatively, D is TRBD1 (6 bases). From germline, CDR1 is LGHNA and CDR2 YNFKEQ. The CDR3 is made up of 15 amino acids. V gave up 1 base and J gave up 3 bases, with 9 bases separating them. CDR3 region: CASSQADSYTGELFF. The CDR3 coding sequence is TGTGCCAGCAGCCAAGCGGACAGTTACACCGGGGAGCTGTTTTTT.

This chain links TRBV6-6 with TRBJ2-3; 7 bases match TRBD1. The length of the CDR3 is 14 residues. Germline assignment: CDR1 MNHNY and CDR2 SVGAGI (reference sequence). With 5 bases clipped from V and 6 bases from J, the junction kept 8 bases outside the gene matches. The CDR3 DNA follows: TGTGCCAGCAGTGACAGGGCTAGACGGGATACGCAGTATTTT. This sequence encodes CASSDRARRDTQYF.

This chain links TRBV24-1 with TRBJ2-1; D is perhaps TRBD2 (5 bases). This CDR3 comprises 14 residues. Trimming left V 1 base short and J 5 bases short, with 8 bases between. Looked up from germline, CDR1 is KGHDR and CDR2 is SFDVKD. The CDR3 region is CATSDFSGNNEQFF. In nucleotides, the CDR3 is TGTGCCACCAGTGATTTCTCGGGAAACAATGAGCAGTTCTTC.

The rearrangement joins TRBV25-1 to TRBJ1-1; unclear D gene. CDR1 and CDR2 (germline): MGHDK, SYGVNS. The CDR3 has 13 amino acids. Trimming pared 3 bases from V and 2 bases from J, leaving 7 bases between. The CDR3 DNA sequence: TGTGCCAGCAGTGATTACGGAAACACTGAAGCTTTCTTT. Protein product: CASSDYGNTEAFF.

This chain connects TRBV5-1 to TRBJ2-7, with TRBD1 identical over 8 bases. V shed 4 bases and J 5 bases; nucleotides not matched to a gene: 8. The CDR3 sequence is 14 residues long. Germline V lookup: CDR1 SGHRS, CDR2 YFSETQ. The CDR3 coding sequence is TGCGCCAGCAGCCCGGGACAGGCTGTCCACGAGCAGTACTTC. Amino acid sequence: CASSPGQAVHEQYF.

This clonotype showed up just a few times. The chain has TRBV4-1 and TRBJ2-2; D is unclear. V was cut by 2 bases and J by 0 bases, with 10 bases left in between. Germline CDR1 reads MGHRA; CDR2 reads YSYEKL. The CDR3 sequence is 16 residues long. The CDR3 sequence is CASSQPHGPNTGELFF. The CDR3 DNA reads TGCGCCAGCAGCCAACCGCACGGGCCGAACACCGGGGAGCTGTTTTTT.

This clonotype was seen a handful of times. This chain connects TRBV7-9 to TRBJ2-4; 12 bases match TRBD2. The germline CDR1 and CDR2 sequences are SEHNR and FQNEAQ (reference sequence). The V segment lost 3 bases and the J segment 6 bases; nucleotides outside the gene matches: 9. There are 17 residues in the CDR3. CDR3: CASSFTLAGGPLNIQYF. The DNA of the CDR3 is TGTGCCAGCAGCTTCACGCTAGCGGGAGGGCCGCTAAACATTCAGTACTTC. Complete variable domain (other parts from reference TRBV7-9 and TRBJ2-4): DTGVSQNPRHKITKRGQNVTFRCDPISEHNRLYWYRQTLGQGPEFLTYFQNEAQLEKSRLLSDRFSAERPKGSFSTLEIQRTEQGDSAMYLCASSFTLAGGPLNIQYFGAGTRLSVL.

The V call is TRBV7-2, the J call TRBJ1-5; D gene uncertain. Germline loops: CDR1 SGHTA, CDR2 FQGNSA. The V end lost 1 base, the J end lost 4 bases, and 5 bases lay between the germline ends. The CDR3 spans 13 residues. The CDR3 spells CASSLEENQPQHF. The CDR3 coding sequence is TGTGCCAGCAGCTTAGAGGAAAATCAGCCCCAGCATTTT.

The V and J genes are TRBV7-9 and TRBJ2-3; TRBD2 is a possible D gene (6 bases). V was cut by 1 base and J by 2 bases, with 13 bases left in between. The CDR3 loop spans 16 amino acids. CDR1 is SEHNR and CDR2 is FQNEAQ in the germline V gene (reference sequence). The CDR3 spells CASSLGRAGYTDTQYF. CDR3 DNA: TGTGCCAGCAGCTTAGGACGGGCGGGGTACACAGATACGCAGTATTTT.

The chain carries TRBV4-3 and TRBJ1-2, with 9 bases lining up with TRBD1. Germline CDR1 is LGHNA and CDR2 is YSLEER. The CDR3 spans 16 residues. After removal of 1 base from V and 2 bases from J, the junction contained 5 bases not matched to a gene. The CDR3 sequence: CASSQGATGGNYGYTF. The CDR3 DNA is TGCGCCAGCAGCCAAGGGGCGACAGGGGGGAACTATGGCTACACCTTC.

This clonotype was seen just once. J is TRBJ1-2 and V is TRBV29-1; the D gene is possibly TRBD1 (6 bases). In germline, CDR1 is SQVTM, CDR2 ANQGSEA. The V end was cut by 7 bases, the J end by 2 bases, with 20 bases between. The CDR3 is 15 amino acids. The CDR3 region has the DNA TGCAGCGGAGTTCCCAGGACAGAACTAAACTATGGCTACACCTTC. As protein: CSGVPRTELNYGYTF.

The chain couples TRBV5-6 to TRBJ2-7; perhaps TRBD1 as D (7 bases). The CDR3 consists of 16 residues. With 3 bases removed from V and 4 bases from J, the gap between germline ends came to 20 bases. Germline-derived CDR1 and CDR2 are SGHDT and YYEEEE. Here the CDR3 reads CASSSRRGQLFYEQYF. DNA for the CDR3: TGTGCCAGCAGCTCTCGGAGGGGACAGTTGTTTTACGAGCAGTACTTC. Complete variable domain (other parts from reference TRBV5-6 and TRBJ2-7): DAGVTQSPTHLIKTRGQQVTLRCSPKSGHDTVSWYQQALGQGPQFIFQYYEEEERQRGNFPDRFSGHQFPNYSSELNVNALLLGDSALYLCASSSRRGQLFYEQYFGPGTRLTVT.

The chain couples TRBV29-1 to TRBJ2-4, with D hard to call. This CDR3 contains 11 residues. Trimming took off 3 bases at V and 8 bases at J, with 8 bases between the two ends. Germline V gene data show CDR1 as SQVTM and CDR2 as ANQGSEA. CDR3 sequence reads: CSVELDYIQYF. CDR3 bases: TGCAGCGTTGAGTTGGATTACATTCAGTACTTC.

The chain recombines TRBV12-3 or TRBV12-4 with TRBJ1-2; D is unresolved. This CDR3 spans 13 amino acids. The V end lost 6 bases, the J end lost 8 bases, and 16 bases lay between the germline ends. CDR3: CASSTTWRVGYTF. The CDR3, as DNA: TGTGCCAGCAGCACGACCTGGAGGGTCGGCTACACCTTC.

This clonotype was detected a few times. The rearrangement links TRBV30 to TRBJ2-7, with D possibly called TRBD1 or TRBD2 (5 bases each). The CDR3 length is 13 residues. Germline V gene data show CDR1 as GTSNPN and CDR2 as SVGIG (reference sequence). The V end lost 3 bases, the J end lost 5 bases, and 14 bases lay between the germline ends. CDR3 region: CAWRMRGFNEQYF. CDR3 nucleotide sequence: TGTGCCTGGAGGATGAGGGGTTTTAACGAGCAGTACTTC.

Only a few counts were recorded for this clonotype. The chain has TRBV2 and TRBJ2-3; D possibly corresponds to TRBD1 (6 bases). The germline CDR1 and CDR2 sequences are SNHLY and FYNNEI. Trimming took off 8 bases at V and 3 bases at J, with 18 bases between the two ends. The CDR3 covers 15 residues. The CDR3 sequence: CASALGGGRTDTQYF. In nucleotides, the CDR3 is TGTGCCAGCGCCCTCGGTGGGGGCAGGACAGATACGCAGTATTTT. The full variable domain, completed using reference TRBV2 and TRBJ2-3, is EPEVTQTPSHQVTQMGQEVILRCVPISNHLYFYWYRQILGQKVEFLVSFYNNEISEKSEIFDDQFSVERPDGSNFTLKIRSTKLEDSAMYFCASALGGGRTDTQYFGPGTRLTVL.

V gene TRBV3-1 combines with J gene TRBJ2-3, with 9 bases that match TRBD2. Germline V gives CDR1 LGHDT, CDR2 YNNKEL (reference sequence). J gave up 2 bases and V 3 bases, and 6 bases lay outside the gene matches. The CDR3 extends over 16 amino acids. CDR3 sequence (DNA): TGTGCCAGCAGCCAGTCGCGGGGGGGCTTCACAGATACGCAGTATTTT. This encodes CASSQSRGGFTDTQYF.

The chain couples TRBV4-3 to TRBJ2-1; D not resolved. V was shortened by 0 bases and J by 1 base, with 7 bases between the two germline ends. Germline CDR1 and CDR2: LGHNA and YSLEER. The CDR3 consists of 15 residues. CDR3 sequence (DNA): TGCGCCAGCAGCCAAGAGGCGACGTCCTACAATGAGCAGTTCTTC. Translated: CASSQEATSYNEQFF.

This clonotype has only a few counts. The chain carries TRBV24-1 and TRBJ2-2; D is uncertain. Germline CDR1 reads KGHDR; CDR2 reads SFDVKD. The CDR3 consists of 16 residues. Trimming left V 6 bases short and J 0 bases short, with 13 bases between. CDR3: CATSSPSTTNTGELFF. Written as DNA, the CDR3 is TGTGCCACCAGTAGCCCCAGTACAACGAACACCGGGGAGCTGTTTTTT.

This clonotype was counted many times. The chain joins TRBV7-9 to TRBJ2-3; 14 bases are shared with TRBD2. Germline-derived CDR1 and CDR2 are SEHNR and FQNEAQ (reference sequence). The CDR3 length is 18 residues. The V and J ends lost 4 bases and 2 bases, in that order; junction bases with no gene match: 8. The CDR3 sequence is CASSSGLAGGSITDTQYF. The CDR3 nucleotides read TGTGCCAGCAGCTCAGGACTAGCGGGAGGATCCATCACAGATACGCAGTATTTT.

The sample holds a few counts of this clonotype. The chain's CDR3 is CSVEDRASYNEQFF. As DNA, the CDR3 is TGCAGCGTGGAGGACAGGGCGTCCTACAATGAGCAGTTCTTC. The rearrangement links TRBV29-1 to TRBJ2-1; 8 nucleotides agree with TRBD1. The V and J ends lost 6 bases and 1 base, in that order; junction bases with no gene match: 5. The CDR3 runs 14 residues. Germline V gene data show CDR1 as SQVTM and CDR2 as ANQGSEA.

The rearrangement uses TRBV6-4 and TRBJ1-1; TRBD1 matches 8 bases. The germline V gene has CDR1 MRHNA and CDR2 SNTAGT. The length of the CDR3 is 14 residues. Trimming at V came to 6 bases and at J to 5 bases, leaving 8 bases not matched to a gene. CDR3 loop: CASRAGQGGTEAFF. Written as DNA, the CDR3 is TGTGCCAGCAGGGCCGGACAGGGTGGGACTGAAGCTTTCTTT.

This clonotype has a handful of counts. The chain recombines TRBV20-1 with TRBJ2-1, with D uncertain. V was cut by 6 bases and J by 0 bases, with 12 bases left in between. Germline values: CDR1 DFQATT, CDR2 SNEGSKA (reference sequence). The CDR3 length is 14 residues. The CDR3 is CSAQPETSYNEQFF. DNA for the CDR3: TGCAGTGCCCAACCCGAAACCTCCTACAATGAGCAGTTCTTC.

This clonotype was counted only a few times. CDR3 DNA sequence: TGCGCCAGCAGCTTCACCACAGTTTTCGCGAACACCGGGGAGCTGTTTTTT. Translated: CASSFTTVFANTGELFF. The J gene is TRBJ2-2, the V gene TRBV5-1; D is uncertain. With 2 bases removed from V and 0 bases from J, the gap between germline ends came to 14 bases. The CDR3 totals 17 residues. CDR1 SGHRS and CDR2 YFSETQ come from the germline V gene.

V gene TRBV6-6 combines with J gene TRBJ2-3; 7 bases agree with TRBD2. After removal of 6 bases from V and 6 bases from J, the junction contained 12 bases not matched to a gene. CDR3 length: 15 residues. Germline V gene lookup returns CDR1 MNHNY and CDR2 SVGAGI (reference sequence). The DNA for the CDR3 is TGTGCCAGCAGCCTGACCTTGACTAGCCTCGATACGCAGTATTTT. This gives the protein CASSLTLTSLDTQYF.

This clonotype has more than one count but fewer than ten. V and J are TRBV6-5 and TRBJ2-7; the D gene is possibly TRBD2 (6 bases). The germline CDR1 and CDR2 sequences are MNHEY and SVGAGI. Trimming pared 4 bases from V and 6 bases from J, leaving 22 bases between. This CDR3 has 16 amino acids. CDR3 in amino acids: CASSFLLGSGVSEQYF. CDR3 nucleotide sequence: TGTGCCAGCAGTTTCTTACTCGGGTCGGGAGTGAGCGAGCAGTACTTC.

The genes are TRBV7-9 and TRBJ1-1; D gene ambiguous. V was clipped by 2 bases and J by 7 bases, with 11 bases between them. Germline-derived CDR1 and CDR2 are SEHNR and FQNEAQ (reference sequence). CDR3 length: 13 amino acids. CDR3 sequence: CASSLRMADEAFF. The DNA of the CDR3 is TGTGCCAGCAGCTTAAGAATGGCAGATGAAGCTTTCTTT.